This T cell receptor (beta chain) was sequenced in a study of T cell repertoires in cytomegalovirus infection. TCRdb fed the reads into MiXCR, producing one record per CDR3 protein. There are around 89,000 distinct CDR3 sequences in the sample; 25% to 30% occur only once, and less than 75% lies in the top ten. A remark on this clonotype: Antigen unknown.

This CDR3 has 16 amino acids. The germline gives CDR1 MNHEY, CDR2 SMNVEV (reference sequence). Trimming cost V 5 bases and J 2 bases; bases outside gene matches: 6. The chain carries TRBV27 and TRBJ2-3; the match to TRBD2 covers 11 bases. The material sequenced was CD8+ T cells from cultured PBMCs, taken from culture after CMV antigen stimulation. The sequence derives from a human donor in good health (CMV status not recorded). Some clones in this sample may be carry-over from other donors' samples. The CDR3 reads CASSPLAGGFTDTQYF. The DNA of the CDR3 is TGTGCCAGCAGTCCTCTAGCGGGGGGCTTCACAGATACGCAGTATTTT.